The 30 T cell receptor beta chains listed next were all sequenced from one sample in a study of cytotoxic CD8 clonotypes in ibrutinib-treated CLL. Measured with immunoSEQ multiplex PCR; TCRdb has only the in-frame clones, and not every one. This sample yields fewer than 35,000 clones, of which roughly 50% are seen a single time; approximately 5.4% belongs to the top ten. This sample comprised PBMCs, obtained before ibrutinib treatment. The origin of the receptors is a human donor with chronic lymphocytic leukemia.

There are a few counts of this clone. The CDR3 DNA reads TGTGCCAGCAGCGCCGGAGGGACCCAGTACTTC. This encodes CASSAGGTQYF. The J gene is TRBJ2-5, the V gene TRBV7-3; tentatively, D is TRBD2 (5 bases). The V gene lost 5 bases and the J gene lost 7 bases, with 8 bases spanning the gap. The CDR3 is 11 residues long. Germline V CDR1 and CDR2: SGHTA, FQGTGA.

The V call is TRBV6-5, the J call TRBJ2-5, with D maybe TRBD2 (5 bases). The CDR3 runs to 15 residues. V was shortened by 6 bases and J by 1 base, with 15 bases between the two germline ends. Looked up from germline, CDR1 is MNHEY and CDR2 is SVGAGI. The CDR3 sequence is CASRPGTRVQETQYF. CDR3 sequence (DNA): TGTGCCAGCAGGCCGGGAACCCGGGTCCAAGAGACCCAGTACTTC.

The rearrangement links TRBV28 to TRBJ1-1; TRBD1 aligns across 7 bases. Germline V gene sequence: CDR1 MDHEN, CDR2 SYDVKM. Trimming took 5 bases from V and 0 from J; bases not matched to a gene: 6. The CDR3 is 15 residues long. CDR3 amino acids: CASSTTGLMNTEAFF. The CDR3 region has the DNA TGTGCCAGCAGTACGACAGGGCTGATGAACACTGAAGCTTTCTTT.

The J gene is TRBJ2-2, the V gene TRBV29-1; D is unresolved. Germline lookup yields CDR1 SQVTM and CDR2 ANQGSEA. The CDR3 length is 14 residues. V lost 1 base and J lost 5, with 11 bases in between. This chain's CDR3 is CSVEVGPLTGELFF. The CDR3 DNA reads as TGCAGCGTTGAAGTCGGCCCCTTGACCGGGGAGCTGTTTTTT.

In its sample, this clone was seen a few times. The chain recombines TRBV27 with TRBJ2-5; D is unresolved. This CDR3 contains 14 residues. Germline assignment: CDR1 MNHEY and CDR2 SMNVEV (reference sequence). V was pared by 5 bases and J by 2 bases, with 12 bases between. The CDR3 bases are TGTGCCAGCAGTCCTCGGATGGATCAAGAGACCCAGTACTTC. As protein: CASSPRMDQETQYF.

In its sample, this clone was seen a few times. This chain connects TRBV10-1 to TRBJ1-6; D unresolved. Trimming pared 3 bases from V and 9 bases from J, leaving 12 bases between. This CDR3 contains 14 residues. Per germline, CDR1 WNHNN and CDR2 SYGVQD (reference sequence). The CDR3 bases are TGCGCCAGCAGTGAATCCGGGCATGGTTCACCCCTCCACTTT. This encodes CASSESGHGSPLHF.

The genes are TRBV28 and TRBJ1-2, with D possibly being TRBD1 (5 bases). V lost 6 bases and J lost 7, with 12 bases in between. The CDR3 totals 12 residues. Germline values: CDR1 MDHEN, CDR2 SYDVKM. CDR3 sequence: CASSSSRAGYTF. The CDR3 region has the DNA TGTGCCAGCAGCTCATCCAGGGCTGGCTACACCTTC.

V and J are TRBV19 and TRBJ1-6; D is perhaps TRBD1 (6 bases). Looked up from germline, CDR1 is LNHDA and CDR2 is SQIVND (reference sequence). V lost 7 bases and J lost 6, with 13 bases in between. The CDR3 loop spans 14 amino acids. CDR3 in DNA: TGTGCCAGTAACCCGAGGGGGGGTAATTCACCCCTCCACTTT. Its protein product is CASNPRGGNSPLHF.

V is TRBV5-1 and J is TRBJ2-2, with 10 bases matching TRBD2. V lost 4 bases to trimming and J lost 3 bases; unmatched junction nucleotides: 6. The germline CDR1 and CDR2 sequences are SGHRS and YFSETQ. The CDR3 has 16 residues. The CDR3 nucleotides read TGCGCCAGCAGCCCAGCGGGGGGGCAGTACACCGGGGAGCTGTTTTTT. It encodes CASSPAGGQYTGELFF.

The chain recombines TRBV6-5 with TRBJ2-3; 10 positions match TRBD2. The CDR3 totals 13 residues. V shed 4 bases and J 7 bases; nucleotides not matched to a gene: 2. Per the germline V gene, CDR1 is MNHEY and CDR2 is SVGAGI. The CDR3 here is CASSWTSGYTQYF. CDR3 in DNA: TGTGCCAGCAGTTGGACTAGCGGATATACGCAGTATTTT.

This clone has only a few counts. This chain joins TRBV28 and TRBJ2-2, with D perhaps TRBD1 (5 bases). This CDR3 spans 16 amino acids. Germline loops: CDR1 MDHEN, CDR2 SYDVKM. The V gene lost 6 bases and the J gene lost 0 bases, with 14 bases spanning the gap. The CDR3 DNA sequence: TGTGCCAGCAGACGCCAGGGTGGGGCGAACACCGGGGAGCTGTTTTTT. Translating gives CASRRQGGANTGELFF.

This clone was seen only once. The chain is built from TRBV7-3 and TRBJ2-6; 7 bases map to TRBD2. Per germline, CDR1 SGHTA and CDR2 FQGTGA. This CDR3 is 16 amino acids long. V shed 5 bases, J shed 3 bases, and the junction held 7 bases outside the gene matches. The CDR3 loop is CASSRSSGIGANVLTF. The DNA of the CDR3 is TGTGCCAGCAGCCGATCCAGCGGGATTGGGGCCAACGTCCTGACTTTC.

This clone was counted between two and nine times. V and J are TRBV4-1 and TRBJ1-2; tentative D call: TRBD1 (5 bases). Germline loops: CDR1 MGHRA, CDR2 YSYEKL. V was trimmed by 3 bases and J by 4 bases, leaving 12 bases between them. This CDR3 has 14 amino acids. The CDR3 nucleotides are TGCGCCAGCAGCCACGGCAGGGTCTCCTATGGCTACACCTTC. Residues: CASSHGRVSYGYTF.

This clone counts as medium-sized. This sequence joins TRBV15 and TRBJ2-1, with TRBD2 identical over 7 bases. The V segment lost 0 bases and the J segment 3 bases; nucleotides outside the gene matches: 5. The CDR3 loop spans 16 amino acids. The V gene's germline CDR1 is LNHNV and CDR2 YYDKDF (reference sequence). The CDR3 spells CATSRDPSGGYNEQFF. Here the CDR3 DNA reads TGTGCCACCAGCAGAGACCCTAGCGGAGGCTACAATGAGCAGTTCTTC. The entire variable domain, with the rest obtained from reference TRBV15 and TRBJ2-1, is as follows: DAMVIQNPRYQVTQFGKPVTLSCSQTLNHNVMYWYQQKSSQAPKLLFHYYDKDFNNEADTPDNFQSRRPNTSFCFLDIRSPGLGDTAMYLCATSRDPSGGYNEQFFGPGTRLTVL.

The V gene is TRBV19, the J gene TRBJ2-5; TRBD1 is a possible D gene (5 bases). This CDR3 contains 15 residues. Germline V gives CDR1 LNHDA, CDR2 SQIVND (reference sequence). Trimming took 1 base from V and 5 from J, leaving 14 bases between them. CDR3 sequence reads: CASSIVRAGRETQYF. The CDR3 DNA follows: TGTGCCAGTAGTATAGTCAGGGCAGGACGTGAGACCCAGTACTTC. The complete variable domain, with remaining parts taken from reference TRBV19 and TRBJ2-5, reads DGGITQSPKYLFRKEGQNVTLSCEQNLNHDAMYWYRQDPGQGLRLIYYSQIVNDFQKGDIAEGYSVSREKKESFPLTVTSAQKNPTAFYLCASSIVRAGRETQYFGPGTRLLVL.

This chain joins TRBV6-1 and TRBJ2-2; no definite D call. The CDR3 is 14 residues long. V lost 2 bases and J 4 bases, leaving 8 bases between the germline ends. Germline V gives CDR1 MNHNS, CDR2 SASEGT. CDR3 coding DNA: TGTGCCAGCAGTGAATGGGGTAGCACCGGGGAGCTGTTTTTT. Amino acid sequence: CASSEWGSTGELFF.

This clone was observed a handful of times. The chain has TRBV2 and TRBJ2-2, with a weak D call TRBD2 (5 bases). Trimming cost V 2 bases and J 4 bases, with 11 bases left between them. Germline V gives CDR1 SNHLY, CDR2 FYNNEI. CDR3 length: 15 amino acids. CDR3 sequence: CASSEWASRTGELFF. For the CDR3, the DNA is TGTGCCAGCAGTGAATGGGCTAGCCGCACCGGGGAGCTGTTTTTT.

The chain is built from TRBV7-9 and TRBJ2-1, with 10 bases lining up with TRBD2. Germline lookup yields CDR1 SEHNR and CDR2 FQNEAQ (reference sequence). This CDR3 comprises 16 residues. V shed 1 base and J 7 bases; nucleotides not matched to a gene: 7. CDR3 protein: CASSLEGLAFRNEQFF. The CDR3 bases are TGTGCCAGCAGCTTAGAGGGACTAGCGTTTCGGAATGAGCAGTTCTTC.

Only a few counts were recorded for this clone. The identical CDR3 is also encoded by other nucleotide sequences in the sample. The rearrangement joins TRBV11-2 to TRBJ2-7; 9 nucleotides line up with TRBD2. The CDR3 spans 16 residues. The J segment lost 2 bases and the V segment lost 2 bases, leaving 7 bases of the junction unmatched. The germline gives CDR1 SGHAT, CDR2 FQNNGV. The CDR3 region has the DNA TGTGCCAGCAGCTTAAGTTTGGCTAGCGGGGCCTACGAGCAGTACTTC. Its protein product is CASSLSLASGAYEQYF.

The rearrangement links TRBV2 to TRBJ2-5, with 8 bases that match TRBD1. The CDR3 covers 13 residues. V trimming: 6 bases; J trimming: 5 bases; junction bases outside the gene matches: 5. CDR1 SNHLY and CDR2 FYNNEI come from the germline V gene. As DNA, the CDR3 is TGTGCCAGCAGCGGACAGGGCGGGGAGACCCAGTACTTC. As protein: CASSGQGGETQYF. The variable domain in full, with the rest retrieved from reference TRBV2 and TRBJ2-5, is EPEVTQTPSHQVTQMGQEVILRCVPISNHLYFYWYRQILGQKVEFLVSFYNNEISEKSEIFDDQFSVERPDGSNFTLKIRSTKLEDSAMYFCASSGQGGETQYFGPGTRLLVL.

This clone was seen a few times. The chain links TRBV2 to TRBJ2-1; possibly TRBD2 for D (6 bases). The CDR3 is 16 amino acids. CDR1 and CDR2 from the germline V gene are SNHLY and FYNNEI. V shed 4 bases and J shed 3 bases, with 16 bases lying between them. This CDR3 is CASSVPLAGNYNEQFF. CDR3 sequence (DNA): TGTGCCAGCAGTGTCCCTCTGGCGGGGAACTACAATGAGCAGTTCTTC. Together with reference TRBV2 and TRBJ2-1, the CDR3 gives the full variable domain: EPEVTQTPSHQVTQMGQEVILRCVPISNHLYFYWYRQILGQKVEFLVSFYNNEISEKSEIFDDQFSVERPDGSNFTLKIRSTKLEDSAMYFCASSVPLAGNYNEQFFGPGTRLTVL.

Written as DNA, the CDR3 is TGTGCCAGCAGCTCCGGGGACTTCACAGATACGCAGTATTTT. This codes for CASSSGDFTDTQYF. V is TRBV7-2 and J is TRBJ2-3, with a tentative D call TRBD2 (6 bases). The V end lost 4 bases, the J end lost 2 bases, and 10 bases lay between the germline ends. Germline V gene lookup returns CDR1 SGHTA and CDR2 FQGNSA. This CDR3 is 14 amino acids long.

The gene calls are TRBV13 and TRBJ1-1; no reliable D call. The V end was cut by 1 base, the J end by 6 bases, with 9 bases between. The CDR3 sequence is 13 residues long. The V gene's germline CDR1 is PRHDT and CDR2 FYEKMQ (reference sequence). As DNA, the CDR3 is TGTGCCAGCAGCTTAGAGGCGCGCGCTGAAGCTTTCTTT. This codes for CASSLEARAEAFF.

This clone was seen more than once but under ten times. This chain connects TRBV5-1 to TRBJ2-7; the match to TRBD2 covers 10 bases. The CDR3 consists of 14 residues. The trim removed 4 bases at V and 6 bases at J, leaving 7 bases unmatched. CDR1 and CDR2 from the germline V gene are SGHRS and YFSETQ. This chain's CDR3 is CASSPTAGGSEQYF. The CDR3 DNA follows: TGCGCCAGCAGCCCAACAGCGGGGGGGAGCGAGCAGTACTTC. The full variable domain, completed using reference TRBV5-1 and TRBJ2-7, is KAGVTQTPRYLIKTRGQQVTLSCSPISGHRSVSWYQQTPGQGLQFLFEYFSETQRNKGNFPGRFSGRQFSNSRSEMNVSTLELGDSALYLCASSPTAGGSEQYFGPGTRLTVT.

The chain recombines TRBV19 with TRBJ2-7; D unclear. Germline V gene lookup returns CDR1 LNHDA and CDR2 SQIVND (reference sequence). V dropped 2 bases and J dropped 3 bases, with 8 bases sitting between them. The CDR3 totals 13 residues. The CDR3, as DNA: TGTGCCAGTAGTATAACAGCAGACTACGAGCAGTACTTC. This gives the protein CASSITADYEQYF.

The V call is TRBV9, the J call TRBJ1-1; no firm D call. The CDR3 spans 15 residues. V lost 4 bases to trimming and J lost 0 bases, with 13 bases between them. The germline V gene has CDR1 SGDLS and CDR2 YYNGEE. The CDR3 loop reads CASSPEGQMNTEAFF. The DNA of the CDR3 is TGTGCCAGCAGCCCAGAGGGCCAAATGAACACTGAAGCTTTCTTT.

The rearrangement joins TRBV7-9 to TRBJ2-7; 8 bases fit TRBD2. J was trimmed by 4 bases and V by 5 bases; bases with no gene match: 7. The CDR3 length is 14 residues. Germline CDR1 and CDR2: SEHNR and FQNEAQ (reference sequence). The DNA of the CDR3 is TGTGCCAGCAGCCCTACCGGGACTAGTTACGAGCAGTACTTC. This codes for CASSPTGTSYEQYF.

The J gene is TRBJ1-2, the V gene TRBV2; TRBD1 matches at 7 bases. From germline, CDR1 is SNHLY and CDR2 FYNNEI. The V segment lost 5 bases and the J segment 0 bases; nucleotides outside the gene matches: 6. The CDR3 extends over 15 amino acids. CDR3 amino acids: CASSYTGAPNYGYTF. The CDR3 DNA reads TGTGCCAGCAGTTATACAGGGGCCCCTAACTATGGCTACACCTTC.

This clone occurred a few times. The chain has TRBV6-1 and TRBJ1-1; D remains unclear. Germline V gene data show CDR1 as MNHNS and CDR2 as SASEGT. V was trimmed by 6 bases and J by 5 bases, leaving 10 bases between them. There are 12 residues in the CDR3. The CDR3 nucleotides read TGTGCCAGCAGCCGCGGAAGGACTGAAGCTTTCTTT. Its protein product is CASSRGRTEAFF.

The CDR3 reads CASSPIPIAGGRRDTQYF. CDR3 DNA: TGCGCCAGCAGCCCCATACCAATAGCGGGGGGTCGGAGGGATACGCAGTATTTT. The chain links TRBV4-1 to TRBJ2-3; TRBD2 matches 10 bases. In germline, CDR1 is MGHRA, CDR2 YSYEKL. The V gene end was trimmed by 4 bases and the J gene end by 6 bases; junction bases not matched to a gene: 16. This CDR3 spans 18 amino acids.